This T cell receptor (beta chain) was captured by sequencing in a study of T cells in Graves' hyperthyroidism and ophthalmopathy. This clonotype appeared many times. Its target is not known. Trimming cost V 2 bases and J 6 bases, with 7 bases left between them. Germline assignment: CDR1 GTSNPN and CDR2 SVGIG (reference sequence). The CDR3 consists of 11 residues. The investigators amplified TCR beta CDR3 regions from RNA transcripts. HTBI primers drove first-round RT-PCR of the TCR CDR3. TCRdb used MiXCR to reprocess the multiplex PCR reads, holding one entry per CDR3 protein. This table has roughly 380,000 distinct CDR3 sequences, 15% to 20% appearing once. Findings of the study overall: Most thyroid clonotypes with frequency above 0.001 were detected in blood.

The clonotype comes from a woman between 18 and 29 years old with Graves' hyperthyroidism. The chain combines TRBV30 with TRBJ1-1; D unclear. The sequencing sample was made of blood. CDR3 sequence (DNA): TGTGCCTGGAGTCGGGCGGCTGAAGCTTTCTTT. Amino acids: CAWSRAAEAFF.